This TCR beta chain was retrieved from a study of T cell repertoires in cytomegalovirus infection. Turning to the study itself: Public TCR beta signature analysis indicated the presence of both CMV infection and matching HLA type.

TCRdb itself ran the reads through MiXCR, one entry per CDR3 protein. The sample consists of about 530,000 distinct CDR3 sequences, about 25% of them appearing once. Study-level findings and limits: HLA-C-restricted CMV clonotypes gave the most frequent clonotype in two of eight donors. Summed frequency of shared TCR beta families picked out CMV carriers who also had the relevant HLA.

This clonotype was recorded a few times. Its antigen remains unknown. Sequenced: PBMCs. The sequence was collected from a human donor in good health (CMV status not recorded). Some clones in this sample may be carry-over from other donors' samples.

CDR3 loop: CASTRTSGSRDEQFF. CDR3 nucleotides: TGTGCCAGTACCCGGACTAGCGGGAGCCGGGATGAGCAGTTCTTC. The chain joins TRBV19 to TRBJ2-1, with 13 nucleotides matching TRBD2. The junction had 8 bases not matched to a gene; V was cut back by 7 bases and J by 8 bases. Germline CDR1 reads LNHDA; CDR2 reads SQIVND (reference sequence). This CDR3 has 15 residues.